The 25 T cell receptor beta chains listed next were all sequenced from one sample in a study of cytomegalovirus exposure and HLA in healthy donors. The study ran its PCR with 60 Vbeta and 13 Jbeta primers. The assay was immunoSEQ multiplex PCR, and TCRdb's table has in-frame clones only and misses some. The sample lists some 180,000 clones, about 82% occurring once. The sample was PBMCs. The receptor source for this set is a woman in her 30s in good health and CMV-seronegative.

The chain recombines TRBV19 with TRBJ2-1, with D perhaps TRBD2 (5 bases). The germline V and J ends were trimmed by 5 bases and 2 bases, with 10 bases remaining between them. This CDR3 has 14 amino acids. CDR1 and CDR2 (germline): LNHDA, SQIVND (reference sequence). DNA of the CDR3: TGTGCCAGTAGTCGCCCCGGGACCTACAATGAGCAGTTCTTC. Its translation: CASSRPGTYNEQFF.

This clone showed up just once. The CDR3 sequence is CASSLQGLGEKLFF. The CDR3 DNA follows: TGTGCCAGCAGCCTCCAGGGTCTGGGGGAAAAACTGTTTTTT. The chain uses TRBV2 and TRBJ1-4, with TRBD1 as a possible D gene (5 bases). The CDR3 covers 14 residues. V lost 6 bases, J lost 8 bases, and 16 bases lay in between. Germline lookup yields CDR1 SNHLY and CDR2 FYNNEI.

This chain connects TRBV6-4 to TRBJ2-7; TRBD1 agrees at 9 bases. V shed 9 bases and J 7 bases; nucleotides not matched to a gene: 10. The CDR3 runs to 13 residues. Germline lookup yields CDR1 MRHNA and CDR2 SNTAGT. CDR3 sequence: CARTGQGLGEQYF. The CDR3 bases are TGTGCCAGGACGGGACAGGGCTTGGGGGAGCAGTACTTC.

This clone was detected once. The CDR3 is CASSRDRGQHEQYF. CDR3 nucleotide sequence: TGTGCCAGCAGTCGGGACAGGGGTCAACACGAGCAGTACTTC. The chain uses TRBV27 and TRBJ2-7; 10 positions match TRBD1. CDR1 MNHEY and CDR2 SMNVEV come from the germline V gene (reference sequence). The CDR3 runs to 14 residues. The V gene end was trimmed by 5 bases and the J gene end by 5 bases; junction bases not matched to a gene: 6.

This chain uses TRBV7-2 with TRBJ1-4; a weak D match, TRBD1 (5 bases). Germline V gene sequence: CDR1 SGHTA, CDR2 FQGNSA. V shed 5 bases and J shed 8 bases, with 18 bases lying between them. The CDR3 runs 15 residues. Here the CDR3 reads CASSPGGRVREKLFF. Here the CDR3 DNA reads TGTGCCAGCAGCCCCGGTGGCAGGGTTCGAGAAAAACTGTTTTTT.

The chain links TRBV13 to TRBJ2-5; no clear D gene. Germline V gene sequence: CDR1 PRHDT, CDR2 FYEKMQ (reference sequence). CDR3 length equals 11 residues. Trimming shortened V by 6 bases and J by 5 bases, and 7 bases separated the two germline ends. CDR3 in amino acids: CASSLRETQYF. In DNA, the CDR3 is TGTGCCAGCAGTCTCCGGGAGACCCAGTACTTC.

The rearrangement links TRBV7-8 to TRBJ2-2, with D possibly being TRBD2 (5 bases). Per the germline V gene, CDR1 is SGHVS and CDR2 is FQNEAQ. Trimming shortened V by 6 bases and J by 6 bases, and 8 bases separated the two germline ends. The CDR3 covers 12 residues. The CDR3 protein is CASRKGAGELFF. The CDR3 region has the DNA TGTGCCAGCAGGAAGGGAGCCGGGGAGCTGTTTTTT.

A few counts support this clone. The V and J genes are TRBV4-2 and TRBJ2-1; 8 nucleotides line up with TRBD2. The length of the CDR3 is 15 residues. Germline V gene lookup returns CDR1 LGHNA and CDR2 YNFKEQ. V gave up 5 bases and J gave up 4 bases; unmatched junction bases: 7. CDR3 loop: CASSFTSGVYNEQFF. Written as DNA, the CDR3 is TGTGCCAGCAGCTTCACTAGCGGTGTTTACAATGAGCAGTTCTTC.

V gene TRBV25-1 combines with J gene TRBJ1-2, with unresolved D. V was cut by 4 bases and J by 1 base, with 10 bases left in between. CDR3 length: 14 amino acids. CDR1 and CDR2 (germline): MGHDK, SYGVNS. As DNA, the CDR3 is TGTGCCAGCAGTGGTATGACTCTTAACTATGGCTACACCTTC. Amino acid sequence: CASSGMTLNYGYTF.

V gene TRBV5-1 combines with J gene TRBJ2-5; 12 nucleotides align to TRBD2. V shed 2 bases, J shed 5 bases, and the junction held 10 bases outside the gene matches. The V gene's germline CDR1 is SGHRS and CDR2 YFSETQ. The CDR3 has 17 amino acids. CDR3 residues: CASSFSSGGASVETQYF. DNA for the CDR3: TGCGCCAGCAGCTTTTCTAGCGGGGGGGCATCGGTGGAGACCCAGTACTTC.

The rearrangement uses TRBV4-3 and TRBJ2-7; 14 nucleotides align to TRBD2. This CDR3 is 15 amino acids long. V gave up 6 bases and J gave up 7 bases; unmatched junction bases: 8. CDR1 is LGHNA, CDR2 YSLEER, per germline. The CDR3 sequence: CASSTGTSGGLEQYF. CDR3 coding DNA: TGCGCCAGCAGTACGGGGACTAGCGGGGGCTTGGAGCAGTACTTC.

The chain has TRBV6-1 and TRBJ2-7, with 9 positions matching TRBD1. There are 16 residues in the CDR3. V trimming: 3 bases; J trimming: 0 bases; junction bases outside the gene matches: 6. Per the germline V gene, CDR1 is MNHNS and CDR2 is SASEGT. The CDR3 nucleotides read TGTGCCAGCAGTGAGGGACAGGGCCTCCCCTCCTACGAGCAGTACTTC. Translated, it gives CASSEGQGLPSYEQYF.

The chain combines TRBV2 with TRBJ1-5; the D is unclear. Germline-derived CDR1 and CDR2 are SNHLY and FYNNEI. V was clipped by 8 bases and J by 0 bases, with 11 bases between them. The CDR3 covers 14 residues. The CDR3: CASCVIPSNQPQHF. The DNA of the CDR3 is TGTGCCAGCTGTGTCATCCCTAGCAATCAGCCCCAGCATTTT.

This rearrangement joins TRBV6-4 to TRBJ1-6; 7 nucleotides agree with TRBD1. With V trimmed by 8 bases and J by 8 bases, 12 bases remained unmatched. This CDR3 has 15 residues. CDR1 and CDR2 from the germline V gene are MRHNA and SNTAGT. CDR3 protein: CASSAGQDPYSPLHF. The CDR3 nucleotides are TGTGCCAGCTCAGCAGGACAGGACCCTTATTCACCCCTCCACTTT.

This rearrangement joins TRBV5-8 to TRBJ1-2; no firm D call. This CDR3 region has 13 residues. CDR1 is SGHTS and CDR2 is YDEGEE in the germline V gene. Between the trimmed V and J ends, which lost 1 base and 2 bases, there was a span of 6 bases. The CDR3 coding sequence is TGTGCCAGCAGCTTGACATCAAACTATGGCTACACCTTC. Its translation is CASSLTSNYGYTF.

This chain links TRBV6-5 with TRBJ1-5; D is perhaps TRBD1 (5 bases). CDR1 and CDR2 (germline): MNHEY, SVGAGI. The CDR3 is 13 amino acids. The ends were cut back, 5 bases at V and 5 bases at J, with 10 bases in the middle. As DNA, the CDR3 is TGTGCCAGCAGTCCTAGGGGCCATCAGCCCCAGCATTTT. It specifies CASSPRGHQPQHF.

This clone was detected only a few times. The chain is built from TRBV15 and TRBJ2-3; 11 nucleotides line up with TRBD2. CDR3 length: 19 residues. The V gene's germline CDR1 is LNHNV and CDR2 YYDKDF (reference sequence). V gave up 3 bases and J gave up 10 bases; unmatched junction bases: 21. CDR3 sequence: CATSSWASGGSTSFLAQYF. CDR3 DNA sequence: TGTGCCACCAGCAGTTGGGCTAGCGGGGGGTCGACGTCATTTTTGGCGCAGTATTTT.

V gene TRBV9 combines with J gene TRBJ2-3; 8 bases fit TRBD2. J was trimmed by 2 bases and V by 0 bases; bases with no gene match: 5. CDR3 length equals 16 residues. Germline values: CDR1 SGDLS, CDR2 YYNGEE. Here the CDR3 reads CASSVAAGAPTDTQYF. The DNA of the CDR3 is TGTGCCAGCAGCGTAGCAGCGGGGGCCCCCACAGATACGCAGTATTTT.

This chain uses TRBV6-1 with TRBJ1-4; no definite D call. The CDR3 has 14 residues. Trimming removed 1 base at V and 6 bases at J, with 9 bases between. Germline V gene lookup returns CDR1 MNHNS and CDR2 SASEGT. The CDR3 protein is CASSEVFGDEKLFF. DNA of the CDR3: TGTGCCAGCAGTGAAGTTTTCGGGGATGAAAAACTGTTTTTT.

This chain uses TRBV7-2 with TRBJ2-3; D perhaps matches TRBD1 (5 bases). This CDR3 contains 15 residues. V lost 6 bases and J lost 0, with 13 bases in between. In germline, CDR1 is SGHTA, CDR2 FQGNSA. This chain's CDR3 is CASSRRGASTDTQYF. As DNA, the CDR3 is TGTGCCAGCAGTCGACGTGGGGCTAGCACAGATACGCAGTATTTT.

Only one count was recorded for this clone. The V call is TRBV7-6, the J call TRBJ1-1, with 7 bases matching TRBD1. The CDR3 has 14 amino acids. V was pared by 5 bases and J by 7 bases, with 10 bases of the junction left unmatched. Germline V gene sequence: CDR1 SGHVS, CDR2 FNYEAQ. The CDR3 nucleotides read TGTGCCAGCAGCCAGGGGGGCAGCTATTATGAAGCTTTCTTT. Protein product: CASSQGGSYYEAFF.

The chain is built from TRBV5-6 and TRBJ2-7, with D possibly matching TRBD1 (5 bases). Germline V gene lookup returns CDR1 SGHDT and CDR2 YYEEEE. The V and J ends lost 0 bases and 5 bases respectively, with 12 bases between them. CDR3 length: 14 amino acids. CDR3 protein: CASSLARRENEQYF. The CDR3 DNA is TGTGCCAGCAGCTTGGCGCGCAGGGAAAACGAGCAGTACTTC.

This clone has a single count. This chain links TRBV5-1 with TRBJ1-1; possibly TRBD1 for D (6 bases). V was cut by 4 bases and J by 5 bases, with 18 bases left in between. Germline V gene sequence: CDR1 SGHRS, CDR2 YFSETQ. The CDR3 is 15 residues long. CDR3 in amino acids: CASSPPNNGQTEAFF. In DNA form, the CDR3 reads TGCGCCAGCAGCCCCCCGAACAACGGACAGACTGAAGCTTTCTTT.

This clone was seen just once. The CDR3 protein is CASGLGQGTHTDTQYF. CDR3 sequence (DNA): TGTGCTAGTGGTTTGGGACAGGGAACCCACACAGATACGCAGTATTTT. V and J are TRBV12-5 and TRBJ2-3; TRBD1 agrees at 7 bases. This CDR3 comprises 16 residues. J was trimmed by 2 bases and V by 1 base; bases with no gene match: 6. Germline CDR1 is LGHNT and CDR2 is FRNRAP. The complete variable domain, with remaining parts taken from reference TRBV12-5 and TRBJ2-3, reads DARVTQTPRHKVTEMGQEVTMRCQPILGHNTVFWYRQTMMQGLELLAYFRNRAPLDDSGMPKDRFSAEMPDATLATLKIQPSEPRDSAVYFCASGLGQGTHTDTQYFGPGTRLTVL.

The J gene is TRBJ2-5, the V gene TRBV5-1, with 8 bases matching TRBD1. V lost 4 bases, J lost 5 bases, and 7 bases stayed unmatched. CDR1 is SGHRS and CDR2 is YFSETQ in the germline V gene. CDR3 size: 14 residues. The CDR3 sequence: CASSHQGAQETQYF. For the CDR3, the DNA is TGCGCCAGCAGCCATCAGGGGGCTCAGGAGACCCAGTACTTC.